The rows below give T cell receptor beta chains drawn from one sample of a study of T cell changes during pregnancy in multiple sclerosis. Clones were read by immunoSEQ multiplex PCR, and TCRdb kept only the in-frame ones, dropping some. The sample carries about 98,000 clones, 92% recorded once. The source material was peripheral blood, sampled after pregnancy. Receptors originate from a female donor in good health, enrolled as a control in a pregnancy study. Each CDR3 is given with its conserved first and last residue. Fields, in order: D gene, J gene, clone size, V gene, CDR3 DNA, CDR3 protein. D genes are given only for firm matches. Clone size is given for some rows only: seen once, a few or many times, or a class if the clone is expanded.

D: TRBD2
J: TRBJ2-3
size: .
V: TRBV5-4
DNA: TGTGCCAGCAGCTTGGGGACTAGCGGGAGGGGAGAGGCAGATACGCAGTATTTT
CDR3: CASSLGTSGRGEADTQYF

D: TRBD1
J: TRBJ1-1
size: .
V: TRBV18
DNA: TGTGCCAGCTCACGAACGACAGGGGCAAACACTGAAGCTTTCTTT
CDR3: CASSRTTGANTEAFF

D: .
J: TRBJ2-5
size: .
V: TRBV29-1
DNA: TGCAGCGTCGTGGGAGGGGGGCTGGAAGAGACCCAGTACTTC
CDR3: CSVVGGGLEETQYF

D: TRBD2
J: TRBJ2-2
size: .
V: TRBV7-9
DNA: TGTGCCAGCAGCTTCGGCGGGGGTGCCACCGGGGAGCTGTTTTTT
CDR3: CASSFGGGATGELFF

D: .
J: TRBJ2-7
size: .
V: TRBV5-5
DNA: TGTGCCAGCAGCTTGGCATCGGGGGAGTACGAGCAGTACTTC
CDR3: CASSLASGEYEQYF

D: .
J: TRBJ2-2
size: .
V: TRBV6-4
DNA: TGTGCCAGCAGTGATTCAGGGCCGCCCGGGGAGCTGTTTTTT
CDR3: CASSDSGPPGELFF

D: .
J: TRBJ2-7
size: .
V: TRBV11-2
DNA: TGTGCCAGCAGCTTAGATCTGTGGGGCTCGGGACAAGACTACGAGCAGTACTTC
CDR3: CASSLDLWGSGQDYEQYF

D: TRBD1
J: TRBJ1-2
size: .
V: TRBV10-1
DNA: TGCGCCAGCAGTCCGGGACAGAACTATGGCTACACCTTC
CDR3: CASSPGQNYGYTF

D: .
J: TRBJ1-5
size: .
V: TRBV27
DNA: TGTGCCAGCAGTTGGACAGCTGTCCAGCCCCAGCATTTT
CDR3: CASSWTAVQPQHF

D: .
J: TRBJ2-2
size: .
V: TRBV28
DNA: TGTGCCAGCAGTTTAGACGGCAGGGTCTATTCCACCGGGGAGCTGTTTTTT
CDR3: CASSLDGRVYSTGELFF

D: .
J: TRBJ1-1
size: .
V: TRBV7-9
DNA: TGTGCCATGGGGGACAACAGGGAATTC
CDR3: CAMGDNREF

D: .
J: TRBJ1-3
size: .
V: TRBV21-1
DNA: TGTGCCAGCAGCCCCCCCGGAGTCAGGGGACCCTCTGGAAACACCATATATTTT
CDR3: CASSPPGVRGPSGNTIYF

D: TRBD2
J: TRBJ2-1
size: .
V: TRBV11-2
DNA: TGTGCCAGCAGCTTACGGGGGGGACTAGCCGAAAATGAGCAGTTCTTC
CDR3: CASSLRGGLAENEQFF

D: .
J: TRBJ2-5
size: .
V: TRBV9
DNA: TGTGCCAGCGGACTCGGACTGCGGGAGACCCAGTACTTC
CDR3: CASGLGLRETQYF

D: .
J: TRBJ1-3
size: .
V: TRBV10-3
DNA: TGTGCCATCAGAGGGGGGGTTGGAAACACCATATATTTT
CDR3: CAIRGGVGNTIYF

D: TRBD1
J: TRBJ2-7
size: .
V: TRBV9
DNA: TGTGCCAGCAGCGTAGGGGGACAGGGGAGCGAGCAGTACTTC
CDR3: CASSVGGQGSEQYF

D: .
J: TRBJ2-1
size: .
V: TRBV18
DNA: TGTGCCAGCGCACTTTCAGGTGGTGAGCAGTTCTTC
CDR3: CASALSGGEQFF

D: .
J: TRBJ2-1
size: .
V: TRBV7-9
DNA: TGTGCCAGCAGCTCCGGACAGATCTCCTACAATGAGCAGTTCTTC
CDR3: CASSSGQISYNEQFF

D: TRBD1
J: TRBJ1-2
size: .
V: TRBV5-1
DNA: TGCGCCAGCGGTCTTCAGGGGGCATCCTATGGCTACACCTTC
CDR3: CASGLQGASYGYTF

D: TRBD1
J: TRBJ1-6
size: .
V: TRBV5-7
DNA: TGTGCCAGGCTTCATGGGCGGCAGGGGGATAATTCACCCCTCCACTTT
CDR3: CARLHGRQGDNSPLHF

D: .
J: TRBJ2-3
size: .
V: TRBV5-1
DNA: TGCGCCAGCAGCTTGGAACTAACTAGCACAGATACGCAGTATTTT
CDR3: CASSLELTSTDTQYF

D: .
J: TRBJ2-7
size: .
V: TRBV19
DNA: TGTGCCAGTAGTGGTAGCAACGAGCAGTACTTC
CDR3: CASSGSNEQYF

D: .
J: TRBJ1-1
size: .
V: TRBV18
DNA: TGTGCCAGCTCATCAGGGGACACTGAAGCTTTCTTT
CDR3: CASSSGDTEAFF

D: .
J: TRBJ1-2
size: .
V: TRBV28
DNA: TGTGCCAGCATTCCCGACAGGAACTATGGCTACACCTTC
CDR3: CASIPDRNYGYTF

D: TRBD1
J: TRBJ1-1
size: .
V: TRBV7-2
DNA: TGTGCCAGCAGCTGGGGACAGGGGGCCCCAGGAGCTTTCTTT
CDR3: CASSWGQGAPGAFF

D: TRBD2
J: TRBJ2-1
size: .
V: TRBV6-1
DNA: TGTGCCAGTGGGAGATCCGGGACTAGACGTTCTGAGCAGTTCTTC
CDR3: CASGRSGTRRSEQFF

D: .
J: TRBJ2-6
size: .
V: TRBV15
DNA: TGTGCCACCAGCTTCCAAGGGGGACGGGGCTCAGGGGCCAACGTCCTGACTTTC
CDR3: CATSFQGGRGSGANVLTF

D: .
J: TRBJ2-7
size: .
V: TRBV10-3
DNA: TGTGCCATCAGCGAAACTGACAAGACCTACGAGCAGTACTTC
CDR3: CAISETDKTYEQYF

D: .
J: TRBJ1-5
size: .
V: TRBV6-5
DNA: TGTGCCAGCAGACCGGGGGGGTATGATCAGCCCCAGCATTTT
CDR3: CASRPGGYDQPQHF

D: .
J: TRBJ2-6
size: .
V: TRBV27
DNA: TGTGCCAGCAGCCCTCAGACTGGGGCCAACGTCCTGACTTTC
CDR3: CASSPQTGANVLTF

D: .
J: TRBJ1-1
size: few
V: TRBV14
DNA: TGTGCCAGCAGGGTGGACAACAGTGAAGCTTTCTTT
CDR3: CASRVDNSEAFF

D: TRBD2
J: TRBJ2-7
size: .
V: TRBV5-1
DNA: TGCGCCAGCAGCCAGGGACTAGCGGCGTCCTACGAGCAGTACTTC
CDR3: CASSQGLAASYEQYF

D: .
J: TRBJ1-1
size: .
V: TRBV30
DNA: TGTGCCTGGAGTGTAATGGGAGGTACTGAAGCTTTCTTT
CDR3: CAWSVMGGTEAFF

D: .
J: TRBJ2-7
size: once
V: TRBV7-2
DNA: TGTGCCAGCAGCTTAGCGGGGATAGGGGGGGGCGAGCAGTACTTC
CDR3: CASSLAGIGGGEQYF

D: TRBD2
J: TRBJ2-7
size: .
V: TRBV9
DNA: TGTGCCAGCAGCGTCGGGGGGTCAAACGAGCAGTACTTC
CDR3: CASSVGGSNEQYF

D: TRBD2
J: TRBJ2-4
size: .
V: TRBV4-2
DNA: TGTGCCAGCAGCCAAGTGACTCTAGCGGGAGATGACATTCAGTACTTC
CDR3: CASSQVTLAGDDIQYF

D: TRBD2
J: TRBJ2-3
size: .
V: TRBV5-1
DNA: TGCGCCAGCAGCTTGTTGGGACTAGCGGGGGGGACAGATACGCAGTATTTT
CDR3: CASSLLGLAGGTDTQYF

D: .
J: TRBJ2-2
size: .
V: TRBV28
DNA: TGTGCCAGCAGTTTGAGTTCAGGGATTCCCCTGAACACCGGGGAGCTGTTTTTT
CDR3: CASSLSSGIPLNTGELFF

D: TRBD1
J: TRBJ2-1
size: few
V: TRBV27
DNA: TGTGCCAGCAGGGTCAGGGGGAGCCCCAATGAGCAGTTCTTC
CDR3: CASRVRGSPNEQFF

D: .
J: TRBJ2-7
size: .
V: TRBV2
DNA: TGTGCCAGCAGTCCTTCAGAAGGGGGTTACGAGCAGTACTTC
CDR3: CASSPSEGGYEQYF

D: .
J: TRBJ2-5
size: .
V: TRBV2
DNA: TGTGCCAGCACTAGGGGTGCGGAGACCCAGTACTTC
CDR3: CASTRGAETQYF

D: TRBD2
J: TRBJ2-3
size: .
V: TRBV28
DNA: TGTGCCAGCAGTTTAATCCCAGCGGGAGGGCCGTTTAGCACAGATACGCAGTATTTT
CDR3: CASSLIPAGGPFSTDTQYF

D: TRBD2
J: TRBJ2-7
size: .
V: TRBV4-1
DNA: TGCGCCAGCAGCCGACTAGCGGGAGTCTACGAGCAGTACTTC
CDR3: CASSRLAGVYEQYF

D: .
J: TRBJ2-5
size: .
V: TRBV9
DNA: TGTGCCAGCAGCGGACTTCAAGGGGCCCAAGAGACCCAGTACTTC
CDR3: CASSGLQGAQETQYF

D: TRBD2
J: TRBJ2-1
size: .
V: TRBV6-5
DNA: TGTGCCAGCAGTACCGGGACTAGCACTCCTCAGTTCTTC
CDR3: CASSTGTSTPQFF

D: .
J: TRBJ1-2
size: .
V: TRBV2
DNA: TGTGCCAGCAGTGAAGCGGTGGCCGTCTATGGCTACACCTTC
CDR3: CASSEAVAVYGYTF

D: TRBD1
J: TRBJ2-4
size: .
V: TRBV28
DNA: TGTGCCACCGAGGGCCCTGGACAGGGTTGTTACTTC
CDR3: CATEGPGQGCYF

D: .
J: TRBJ2-2
size: .
V: TRBV7-6
DNA: TGTGCCAGCAGCCAAAGAGAGGGTCGGATAGTCATCTCCGGGGAGCTGTTTTTT
CDR3: CASSQREGRIVISGELFF

D: .
J: TRBJ2-2
size: once
V: TRBV6-4
DNA: TGTGCCAGCCAACGTCCAGCTAGCACCGGGGAGCTGTTTTTT
CDR3: CASQRPASTGELFF

D: TRBD1
J: TRBJ1-4
size: .
V: TRBV28
DNA: TGTGCCAGCAGCCCCCATACCGGGACAGCTAATGAAAAACTGTTTTTT
CDR3: CASSPHTGTANEKLFF

D: .
J: TRBJ2-1
size: .
V: TRBV7-9
DNA: TGTGCCAGCAGCCCGGCCGGGGATGAGCAGTTCTTC
CDR3: CASSPAGDEQFF

D: .
J: TRBJ1-1
size: .
V: TRBV7-9
DNA: TGTGCCAGCAGCAAGACAGCCGAGAACACTGAAGCTTTCTTT
CDR3: CASSKTAENTEAFF

D: TRBD2
J: TRBJ2-1
size: once
V: TRBV5-6
DNA: TGTGCCAGCAGCTTGGGACTAGCCGTCAATGAGCAGTTCTTC
CDR3: CASSLGLAVNEQFF

D: TRBD2
J: TRBJ2-1
size: .
V: TRBV5-1
DNA: TGCGCCAGCAGCTTGGGACTAGCGGGGGACAATGAGCAGTTCTTC
CDR3: CASSLGLAGDNEQFF

D: .
J: TRBJ1-2
size: .
V: TRBV13
DNA: TGTGCCAGCAGCTTAGGAATTGGGGGGGGCTATGGCTACACCTTC
CDR3: CASSLGIGGGYGYTF

D: .
J: TRBJ1-2
size: .
V: TRBV5-1
DNA: TGCGCCAGCAGCTTTACAGGGCACGGCTACACCTTC
CDR3: CASSFTGHGYTF

D: TRBD1
J: TRBJ1-2
size: .
V: TRBV6-5
DNA: TGTGCCAGCAGTGACCCGGGACAGGGAAGCGGCTACACCTTC
CDR3: CASSDPGQGSGYTF

D: .
J: TRBJ1-2
size: .
V: TRBV6-4
DNA: TGTGCCAGCAGTGACTCAGCCAGGGCATCCTATGGCTACACCTTC
CDR3: CASSDSARASYGYTF

D: .
J: TRBJ1-5
size: .
V: TRBV5-1
DNA: TGCGCCAGCAGCTTGGAGCCAGGCTCCAATCAGCCCCAGCATTTT
CDR3: CASSLEPGSNQPQHF

D: .
J: TRBJ2-1
size: .
V: TRBV6-5
DNA: TGTGCCAGCAGTTACGAGGGCTACAATGAGCAGTTCTTC
CDR3: CASSYEGYNEQFF